This T cell receptor beta chain came from a study of blood T cell repertoires in COVID-19. Study summary: Recovered Cohort 3 donors showed two negative PCRs, clearance, or symptom resolution. Researchers got acute and convalescent COVID-19 samples from the United States, Italy and Spain.

Authors' methods: Using reference gene primer amplification, nucleated cell counts were estimated. The table came from immunoSEQ multiplex PCR; TCRdb's copy has only in-frame clones and leaves some out. D and trimming were read from the DNA, whereas the V and J calls and clone size are those reported in that table. This sample has over 250,000 clones, with approximately 90% found just once. Donors were grouped by their self-reported clinical history. There are 11 residues in the CDR3. V was clipped by 3 bases and J by 9 bases, with 6 bases between them. The germline V gene has CDR1 SGHAT and CDR2 FQDESV (reference sequence).

The source material was PBMCs or T cells enriched from blood (not recorded which). This receptor was taken from a woman aged 55-69 years in a cohort exposed to, infected with or recovered from COVID-19 (not recorded which). The V and J genes are TRBV11-1 and TRBJ2-1, with D possibly being TRBD2 (5 bases). CDR3 nucleotide sequence: TGTGCCAGCAGCTTCCTAGCTGAGCAGTTCTTC. Translated, it gives CASSFLAEQFF.